These 20 T cell receptor beta chains were all obtained from the same sample, sequenced in a study of high-grade serous ovarian cancer treatment subgroups. Here immunoSEQ multiplex PCR was the method, and the copy in TCRdb shows in-frame clones only, minus some. This sample has around 20,000 clones; approximately 77% occur once, and the top ten carry approximately 6.9%. Tumor samples were obtained before definitive surgery or chemotherapy. The specimen sequenced was tumor tissue. All receptors derive from a human donor with high-grade serous ovarian cancer.

This chain connects TRBV5-4 to TRBJ2-5, with 7 bases aligning to TRBD1. The CDR3 runs 14 residues. Germline trimming cut 0 bases from V and 4 bases from J; bases unmatched to any gene: 3. CDR1 and CDR2 from the germline V gene are SGHNT and YYREEE (reference sequence). The CDR3 DNA reads TGTGCCAGCAGCTTGGGACAGGGTCGAGAGACCCAGTACTTC. It specifies CASSLGQGRETQYF.

V is TRBV7-8 and J is TRBJ2-3; D perhaps matches TRBD1 (6 bases). The V end lost 1 base, the J end lost 0 bases, and 8 bases lay between the germline ends. The CDR3 runs 15 residues. Germline V gene sequence: CDR1 SGHVS, CDR2 FQNEAQ. In nucleotides, the CDR3 is TGTGCCAGCAGCTTAGGGACAGTGAGCACAGATACGCAGTATTTT. As protein: CASSLGTVSTDTQYF.

The chain uses TRBV6-1 and TRBJ1-4; D gene uncertain. The V gene lost 6 bases and the J gene lost 0 bases, with 8 bases spanning the gap. The length of the CDR3 is 14 residues. Germline V gene sequence: CDR1 MNHNS, CDR2 SASEGT. The CDR3 here is CASSRLATNEKLFF. For the CDR3, the DNA is TGTGCCAGCAGCCGACTTGCAACTAATGAAAAACTGTTTTTT.

The V and J genes are TRBV9 and TRBJ2-5, with 9 nucleotides matching TRBD2. The CDR3 runs to 19 residues. V lost 2 bases to trimming and J lost 5 bases; unmatched junction nucleotides: 19. CDR1 is SGDLS, CDR2 YYNGEE, per germline. CDR3 protein: CASSVRAGGPFGSGETQYF. Written as DNA, the CDR3 is TGTGCCAGCAGCGTTAGGGCGGGAGGGCCTTTCGGGTCCGGGGAGACCCAGTACTTC.

V usage is TRBV2 and J usage is TRBJ2-5; 7 bases match TRBD1. Germline-derived CDR1 and CDR2 are SNHLY and FYNNEI. Trimming at V came to 9 bases and at J to 5 bases, leaving 12 bases not matched to a gene. The CDR3 is 14 amino acids. The CDR3 nucleotides read TGTGCCAGTGGACAGGCAGGGTCTGTGGAGACCCAGTACTTC. Translating gives CASGQAGSVETQYF.

This chain links TRBV30 with TRBJ1-4, with D perhaps matching TRBD1 (5 bases). Trimming pared 2 bases from V and 7 bases from J, leaving 11 bases between. This CDR3 has 13 residues. CDR1 and CDR2 (germline): GTSNPN, SVGIG (reference sequence). The CDR3 is CAWSPGPSEKLFF. CDR3 nucleotide sequence: TGTGCCTGGAGTCCGGGACCGTCTGAAAAACTGTTTTTT.

About this clone itself: This sample also contains other DNA sequences that code for the same CDR3. The chain recombines TRBV7-3 with TRBJ2-2; 7 bases are shared with TRBD1. Germline loops: CDR1 SGHTA, CDR2 FQGTGA. V lost 5 bases and J lost 0; bases outside the gene matches: 3. The length of the CDR3 is 15 residues. The CDR3 nucleotides read TGTGCCAGCAGCCCTGGGACAGCGAACACCGGGGAGCTGTTTTTT. Protein: CASSPGTANTGELFF.

V usage is TRBV28 and J usage is TRBJ2-1, with 8 nucleotides matching TRBD2. The length of the CDR3 is 13 residues. Germline values: CDR1 MDHEN, CDR2 SYDVKM. Trimming removed 1 base from V and 16 bases from J; junction bases left unmatched: 9. The CDR3 sequence is CASSLFPGLAGFF. CDR3 sequence (DNA): TGTGCCAGCAGTTTATTTCCGGGGTTAGCGGGATTCTTC.

This chain joins TRBV12-5 and TRBJ2-7, with unresolved D. The CDR3 is made up of 12 amino acids. The germline V gene encodes CDR1 LGHNT and CDR2 FRNRAP. Between the trimmed V and J ends, which lost 5 bases and 7 bases, there was a span of 12 bases. For the CDR3, the DNA is TGTGCTAGTGGTCCCCTCTGGGAAGAGCAGTACTTC. Its translation: CASGPLWEEQYF.

The chain joins TRBV28 to TRBJ2-7, with 13 nucleotides matching TRBD2. Trimming at V came to 5 bases and at J to 9 bases, leaving 10 bases not matched to a gene. This CDR3 has 15 amino acids. CDR1 is MDHEN, CDR2 SYDVKM, per germline. This chain's CDR3 is CASSPQLAGGPGQYF. The CDR3 nucleotides are TGTGCCAGCAGTCCCCAACTAGCGGGAGGGCCTGGGCAGTACTTC.

This rearrangement joins TRBV4-2 to TRBJ2-7; tentative D call: TRBD2 (6 bases). The germline V and J ends were trimmed by 1 base and 0 bases, with 10 bases remaining between them. This CDR3 region has 15 residues. Germline CDR1 reads LGHNA; CDR2 reads YNFKEQ. The CDR3 DNA follows: TGTGCCAGCAGCCAAGCTAGCGTGAGCTCCTACGAGCAGTACTTC. Residues: CASSQASVSSYEQYF.

The rearrangement joins TRBV20-1 to TRBJ2-5; D gene uncertain. Germline lookup yields CDR1 DFQATT and CDR2 SNEGSKA (reference sequence). The ends were cut back, 0 bases at V and 10 bases at J, with 9 bases in the middle. CDR3 size: 11 residues. CDR3 DNA sequence: TGCAGTGCTAGAGATCTAACGGACCAGTACTTC. It encodes CSARDLTDQYF.

The sample holds a few counts of this clone. The chain recombines TRBV5-4 with TRBJ1-5; D not certain. The CDR3 sequence is 14 residues long. Trimming took 2 bases from V and 2 from J, leaving 8 bases between them. Germline CDR1 is SGHNT and CDR2 is YYREEE (reference sequence). The CDR3 DNA is TGTGCCAGCAGCTTAAGGCCCGGCAATCAGCCCCAGCATTTT. This sequence encodes CASSLRPGNQPQHF.

V and J are TRBV6-6 and TRBJ2-3; D gene unclear. The CDR3 has 14 amino acids. V was shortened by 8 bases and J by 2 bases, with 14 bases between the two germline ends. Germline V gene data show CDR1 as MNHNY and CDR2 as SVGAGI (reference sequence). CDR3 coding DNA: TGTGCCAGCTCCCCCGGACGGGTCACAGATACGCAGTATTTT. It yields the protein CASSPGRVTDTQYF.

The chain carries TRBV5-5 and TRBJ2-6; TRBD2 might be the D (7 bases). The V gene lost 1 base and the J gene lost 2 bases, with 16 bases spanning the gap. Germline V lookup: CDR1 SGHKS, CDR2 YYEKEE (reference sequence). This CDR3 spans 18 amino acids. The CDR3 coding sequence is TGTGCCAGCAGCTTGTCAAGGGGGGGAGGGCCTGGGGCCAACGTCCTGACTTTC. This codes for CASSLSRGGGPGANVLTF.

The CDR3 nucleotides read TGTGCCACCAGCAGTGAGGTACCTTACTATGGCTACACCTTC. It yields the protein CATSSEVPYYGYTF. V is TRBV15 and J is TRBJ1-2, with unresolved D. This CDR3 has 14 amino acids. V lost 3 bases to trimming and J lost 3 bases, with 11 bases between them. Germline-derived CDR1 and CDR2 are LNHNV and YYDKDF (reference sequence).

The rearrangement links TRBV6-1 to TRBJ1-3; no reliable D call. Trimming removed 7 bases from V and 0 bases from J, with 13 bases in between. From germline, CDR1 is MNHNS and CDR2 SASEGT. CDR3 length equals 15 residues. The CDR3 here is CASIRTPTSGNTIYF. In DNA form, the CDR3 reads TGTGCCAGCATTAGGACCCCTACCTCTGGAAACACCATATATTTT.

CDR3 DNA sequence: TGTGCCAGCAGTGAAGGGACAGCCCAAGAGACCCAGTACTTC. Encoded protein: CASSEGTAQETQYF. The chain uses TRBV2 and TRBJ2-5, with a tentative D call TRBD1 (6 bases). This CDR3 region has 14 residues. CDR1 and CDR2 (germline): SNHLY, FYNNEI. V lost 1 base to trimming and J lost 1 base, with 7 bases between them.

This rearrangement joins TRBV5-1 to TRBJ2-1; 11 bases fit TRBD2. Germline lookup yields CDR1 SGHRS and CDR2 YFSETQ. The J segment lost 10 bases and the V segment lost 3 bases, leaving 9 bases of the junction unmatched. This CDR3 is built from 15 residues. Here the CDR3 reads CASSWGLAAGGEQFF. In DNA, the CDR3 is TGCGCCAGCAGCTGGGGACTAGCGGCAGGCGGGGAGCAGTTCTTC.

The chain employs TRBV5-1 and TRBJ2-1; the D call may be TRBD1 or TRBD2 (6 bases each). This CDR3 comprises 16 residues. CDR1 and CDR2 (germline): SGHRS, YFSETQ. The V end lost 4 bases, the J end lost 10 bases, and 24 bases lay between the germline ends. For the CDR3, the DNA is TGCGCCAGCAGCCAGGGGCGAAGCGGGCCTATCGGGGAGCAGTTCTTC. It yields the protein CASSQGRSGPIGEQFF. The full variable domain, in which reference TRBV5-1 and TRBJ2-1 provide the parts outside the CDR3, is KAGVTQTPRYLIKTRGQQVTLSCSPISGHRSVSWYQQTPGQGLQFLFEYFSETQRNKGNFPGRFSGRQFSNSRSEMNVSTLELGDSALYLCASSQGRSGPIGEQFFGPGTRLTVL.